The 8 T cell receptor beta chains below were found in one sample sequenced in a study of T cell responses to AZD1222 COVID-19 vaccine. TCRdb's copy holds only in-frame clones and misses some; the assay was immunoSEQ multiplex PCR. The table shows about 140,000 clones, with under 95% occurring only once. This material consisted of peripheral blood, taken on day 0 of AZD1222 vaccination. Every receptor here comes from an adult in good health.

In DNA, the CDR3 is TGCGCCGCCGGGGAAGGCTCACTCTACGAGCAGTACTTC. Protein: CAAGEGSLYEQYF. V is TRBV10-1 and J is TRBJ2-7; TRBD2 is a possible D gene (5 bases). The CDR3 loop spans 13 amino acids. Trimming cost V 11 bases and J 3 bases, with 17 bases left between them. CDR1 and CDR2 from the germline V gene are WNHNN and SYGVQD (reference sequence).

The rearrangement links TRBV29-1 to TRBJ2-7; D is possibly TRBD1 or TRBD2 (7 bases each). The V and J ends lost 8 bases and 2 bases respectively, with 16 bases between them. The CDR3 runs to 13 residues. The germline gives CDR1 SQVTM, CDR2 ANQGSEA. The CDR3 here is CSFMTGRAYEQYF. CDR3 nucleotide sequence: TGCAGCTTTATGACAGGGAGGGCCTACGAGCAGTACTTC.

The rearrangement links TRBV5-1 to TRBJ1-5; D not certain. V dropped 0 bases and J dropped 2 bases, with 9 bases sitting between them. The CDR3 length is 15 residues. Germline values: CDR1 SGHRS, CDR2 YFSETQ. The CDR3: CASSLEMWGNQPQHF. CDR3 DNA sequence: TGCGCCAGCAGCTTGGAGATGTGGGGCAATCAGCCCCAGCATTTT.

This chain joins TRBV5-5 and TRBJ2-5; 7 bases match TRBD1. Germline CDR1 and CDR2: SGHKS and YYEKEE (reference sequence). V gave up 4 bases and J gave up 2 bases; unmatched junction bases: 5. The CDR3 is 14 amino acids. The CDR3 bases are TGTGCCAGCAGCCCGGGGACAGATCAAGAGACCCAGTACTTC. Translated, it gives CASSPGTDQETQYF.

This rearrangement joins TRBV6-5 to TRBJ1-5; D remains unclear. This CDR3 has 13 amino acids. The V end lost 4 bases, the J end lost 7 bases, and 11 bases lay between the germline ends. Germline V gene sequence: CDR1 MNHEY, CDR2 SVGAGI. The CDR3 is CASSFGLDQPQHF. The CDR3 region has the DNA TGTGCCAGCAGTTTTGGGTTGGACCAGCCCCAGCATTTT.

V is TRBV7-8 and J is TRBJ1-3, with D possibly TRBD1 on 5 matching bases. The V end lost 5 bases, the J end lost 1 base, and 15 bases lay between the germline ends. This CDR3 spans 16 amino acids. The germline V gene encodes CDR1 SGHVS and CDR2 FQNEAQ. The CDR3 loop reads CASSPGASISGNTIYF. CDR3 coding DNA: TGTGCCAGCAGCCCCGGGGCCTCCATTTCTGGAAACACCATATATTTT.

This chain joins TRBV27 and TRBJ2-2; D may be TRBD2 (6 bases). CDR3 size: 14 residues. Trimming shortened V by 5 bases and J by 0 bases, and 7 bases separated the two germline ends. The V gene's germline CDR1 is MNHEY and CDR2 SMNVEV (reference sequence). This CDR3 is CASSSGSNTGELFF. The CDR3 DNA reads as TGTGCCAGCAGTAGCGGGTCGAACACCGGGGAGCTGTTTTTT.

The chain employs TRBV5-4 and TRBJ2-2; D is possibly TRBD1 (5 bases). Trimming shortened V by 0 bases and J by 5 bases, and 11 bases separated the two germline ends. The CDR3 runs to 15 residues. CDR1 SGHNT and CDR2 YYREEE come from the germline V gene (reference sequence). The CDR3 bases are TGTGCCAGCAGCTTGGGGGGCGGAGTGACCGGGGAGCTGTTTTTT. Translating it yields CASSLGGGVTGELFF.